This T cell receptor (beta chain) was sequenced during a study of T cells after yellow fever vaccination. Overall study context: SMART-Seq v4 Ultra Low Input served to prepare low-cell-number fractions.

The CDR3 runs 13 residues. Per the germline V gene, CDR1 is SGHRS and CDR2 is YFSETQ. The V and J ends lost 3 bases and 8 bases respectively, with 12 bases between them. TCRdb fed the 5' RACE reads into MiXCR, producing one record per CDR3 protein. The top ten hold just under 20% of the sample, which has 300,000 to 350,000 distinct CDR3 sequences, approximately 4.3% seen once. This receptor was obtained from a man aged 18 to 35 who received the YFV17D yellow fever vaccine. Sequencing was performed on PBMCs, taken 15 days after the yellow fever booster vaccination. The J gene is TRBJ2-1, the V gene TRBV5-1; no reliable D call. The CDR3, as DNA: TGCGCCAGCAGCTCGCTCGTGGACGATGAGCAGTTCTTC. This sequence encodes CASSSLVDDEQFF.